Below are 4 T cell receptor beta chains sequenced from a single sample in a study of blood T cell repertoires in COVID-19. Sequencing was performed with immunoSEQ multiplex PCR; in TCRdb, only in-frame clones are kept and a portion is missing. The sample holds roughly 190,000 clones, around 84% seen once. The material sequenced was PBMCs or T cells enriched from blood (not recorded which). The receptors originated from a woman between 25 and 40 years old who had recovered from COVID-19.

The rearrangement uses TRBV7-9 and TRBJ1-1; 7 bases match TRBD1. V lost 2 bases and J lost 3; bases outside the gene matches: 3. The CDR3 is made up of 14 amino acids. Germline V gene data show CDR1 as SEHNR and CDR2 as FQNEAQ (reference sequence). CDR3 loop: CASSLRDSYTEAFF. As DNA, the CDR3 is TGTGCCAGCAGCTTACGGGACAGTTACACTGAAGCTTTCTTT.

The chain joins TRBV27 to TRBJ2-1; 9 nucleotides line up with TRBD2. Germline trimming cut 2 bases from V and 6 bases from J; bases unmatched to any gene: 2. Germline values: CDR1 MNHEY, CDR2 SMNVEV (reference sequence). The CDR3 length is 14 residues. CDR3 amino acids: CASSLGGRGNEQFF. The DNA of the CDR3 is TGTGCCAGCAGTTTAGGCGGGAGGGGCAATGAGCAGTTCTTC.

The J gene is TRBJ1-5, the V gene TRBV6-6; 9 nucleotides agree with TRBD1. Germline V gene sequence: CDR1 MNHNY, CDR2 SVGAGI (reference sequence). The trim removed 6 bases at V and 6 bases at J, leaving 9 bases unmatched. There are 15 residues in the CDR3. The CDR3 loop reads CASSPGTGTSQPQHF. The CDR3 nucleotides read TGTGCCAGCAGCCCCGGGACAGGGACAAGTCAGCCCCAGCATTTT.

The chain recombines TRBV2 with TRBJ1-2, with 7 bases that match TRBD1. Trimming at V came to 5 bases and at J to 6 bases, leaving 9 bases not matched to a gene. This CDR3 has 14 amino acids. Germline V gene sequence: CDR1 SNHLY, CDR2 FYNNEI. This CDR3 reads CASSSSRTGNGYTF. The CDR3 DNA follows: TGTGCCAGCAGTTCTAGTCGGACAGGAAATGGCTACACCTTC.